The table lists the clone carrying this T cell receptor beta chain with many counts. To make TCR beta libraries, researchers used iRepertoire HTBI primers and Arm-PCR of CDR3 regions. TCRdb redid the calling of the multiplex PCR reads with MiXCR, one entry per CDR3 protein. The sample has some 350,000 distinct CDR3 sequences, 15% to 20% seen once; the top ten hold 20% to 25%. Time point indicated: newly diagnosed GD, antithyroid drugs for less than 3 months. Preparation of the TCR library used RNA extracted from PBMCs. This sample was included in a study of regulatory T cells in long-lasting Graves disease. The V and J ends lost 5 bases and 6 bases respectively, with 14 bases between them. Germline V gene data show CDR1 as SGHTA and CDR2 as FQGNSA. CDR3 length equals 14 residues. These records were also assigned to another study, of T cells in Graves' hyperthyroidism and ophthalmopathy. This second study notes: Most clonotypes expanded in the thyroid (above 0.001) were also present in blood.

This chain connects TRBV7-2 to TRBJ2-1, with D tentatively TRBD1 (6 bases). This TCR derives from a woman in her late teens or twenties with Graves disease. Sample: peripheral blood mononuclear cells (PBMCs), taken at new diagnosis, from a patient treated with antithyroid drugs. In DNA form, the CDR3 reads TGTGCCAGCAGCCTAGGGGGACCCCTCAATGAGCAGTTCTTC. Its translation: CASSLGGPLNEQFF.